The 6 T cell receptor beta chains reported below all come from one sample, sequenced in a study of blood T cells in healthy people across ages. A sample-barcoded 5' primer and a J-beta primer mix were used in a second PCR of roughly 6 to 12 cycles. TCRdb reprocessed the 5' RACE reads with MiXCR, giving one entry per CDR3 protein. The repertoire holds around 320,000 distinct CDR3 sequences, with about 25% as singletons. Input material: blood. The source is a woman in her 70s in good health.

This clonotype was seen a few times. The chain links TRBV12-3 or TRBV12-4 to TRBJ2-7; D is unclear. The CDR3 sequence is 14 residues long. The germline V and J ends were trimmed by 4 bases and 5 bases, with 15 bases remaining between them. CDR3 sequence (DNA): TGTGCCAGCAGTTCCGGGCTTTCTACTCACGAGCAGTACTTC. Translating gives CASSSGLSTHEQYF.

This chain joins TRBV9 and TRBJ2-3, with a weak D call TRBD2 (6 bases). Germline loops: CDR1 SGDLS, CDR2 YYNGEE. CDR3 size: 16 residues. V was pared by 0 bases and J by 0 bases, with 11 bases between. CDR3 sequence (DNA): TGTGCCAGCAGCGTAGGCGGGACGCCGAGCACAGATACGCAGTATTTT. Protein product: CASSVGGTPSTDTQYF.

There are a few counts of this clonotype. Compared with germline, one end of the junction differs, possibly owing to a read error. The chain combines TRBV3-1 with TRBJ1-2, with D unclear. This CDR3 spans 14 amino acids. Germline V gives CDR1 LGHDT, CDR2 YNNKEL (reference sequence). DNA of the CDR3: TGTGCCAGCAGCGAAAGGGTTACAAACTATGGTTACACCTTC. Amino acid sequence: CASSERVTNYGYTF. The whole variable domain, filled in from reference TRBV3-1 and TRBJ1-2, reads DTAVSQTPKYLVTQMGNDKSIKCEQNLGHDTMYWYKQDSKKFLKIMFSYNNKELIINETVPNRFSPKSPDKAHLNLHINSLELGDSAVYFCASSERVTNYGYTFGSGTRLTVV.

J is TRBJ2-5 and V is TRBV6-5, with 10 nucleotides matching TRBD2. With V trimmed by 6 bases and J by 5 bases, 9 bases remained unmatched. Germline V gene sequence: CDR1 MNHEY, CDR2 SVGAGI. This CDR3 spans 15 amino acids. CDR3 loop: CASRSGTSVRETQYF. As DNA, the CDR3 is TGTGCCAGCAGGTCCGGGACTAGCGTTCGCGAGACCCAGTACTTC.

The V gene is TRBV7-2, the J gene TRBJ1-1; D unresolved. Trimming pared 7 bases from V and 1 base from J, leaving 10 bases between. Germline V gives CDR1 SGHTA, CDR2 FQGNSA. The CDR3 contains 13 residues. The CDR3 DNA follows: TGTGCCAGCAAATATAGTCCGAACACTGAAGCTTTCTTT. Its protein product is CASKYSPNTEAFF.

The chain couples TRBV2 to TRBJ1-5, with TRBD1 as a possible D gene (5 bases). Germline V gene data show CDR1 as SNHLY and CDR2 as FYNNEI. This CDR3 has 14 residues. Trimming shortened V by 8 bases and J by 1 base, and 12 bases separated the two germline ends. The CDR3 coding sequence is TGTGCCAGCCACGCGGACACGAGCAATCAGCCCCAGCATTTT. It yields the protein CASHADTSNQPQHF.